Listed below are T cell receptor beta chains from one sample, sequenced in a study of lymphopenia after photon versus proton radiotherapy. Sequenced by immunoSEQ multiplex PCR; TCRdb stores in-frame clones only, minus some. The repertoire holds 40,000 to 55,000 clones, about 92% seen once, with approximately 18% in the top ten. Sequenced here: peripheral blood, sampled from a patient treated with photon-based radiotherapy. These receptors all come from a woman aged 40 to 50 with cholangiocarcinoma. Both conserved end residues are part of each CDR3. Each record gives: D gene, V gene, J gene, clone size, CDR3 DNA, CDR3 protein. D genes are given only for firm matches. The size field is filled for only some rows; it gives once, few, many or a size class.

-	TRBV6-1	TRBJ1-3	-	TGTGCCAGCAGTGAAGCACGGCTCAGGTCCGGAAACACCATATATTTT	CASSEARLRSGNTIYF
-	TRBV9	TRBJ1-6	-	TGTGCCAGCAGCGTATCCGGGATCGGTTCACCCCTCCACTTT	CASSVSGIGSPLHF
TRBD1	TRBV2	TRBJ2-3	-	TGTGCCAGCAGGGAGTGGGACAGTCCTAGCACAGATACGCAGTATTTT	CASREWDSPSTDTQYF
TRBD1	TRBV27	TRBJ1-1	-	TGTGCCAGCAGTTTATCTACAGGGGCGTTCACTGAAGCTTTCTTT	CASSLSTGAFTEAFF
-	TRBV5-1	TRBJ1-1	-	TGCGCCAGCAGCTTGGAGGCAGGGGCCAACACTGAAGCTTTCTTT	CASSLEAGANTEAFF
TRBD1	TRBV4-2	TRBJ1-4	once	TGTGCCAGCAGCCAAGGCAGGGGGGAAAAACTGTTTTTT	CASSQGRGEKLFF
TRBD1	TRBV15	TRBJ2-7	-	TGTGCCACCAGCAGAGAAGGGCCGACAGGGATGAACTCCTACGAGCAGTACTTC	CATSREGPTGMNSYEQYF
-	TRBV16	TRBJ1-2	once	TGTGCCAGCAGCCAACAGGCGATGGACGGCTACACCTTC	CASSQQAMDGYTF
TRBD1	TRBV7-7	TRBJ2-7	-	TGTGCTAGCAGCTCGACAGGGGGCGAGCAGTACTTC	CASSSTGGEQYF
-	TRBV28	TRBJ2-1	few	TGTGCCAGCAGTTTGAGTGGGAGAACCTACAATGAGCAGTTCTTC	CASSLSGRTYNEQFF
TRBD1	TRBV30	TRBJ1-5	-	TGTGCCTGGAGCTCTGGGACAGGGGATCAGCCCCAGCATTTT	CAWSSGTGDQPQHF
-	TRBV30	TRBJ1-1	-	TGTGCCTGGAGCCCAATGGGGGGAGATGAAGCTTTCTTT	CAWSPMGGDEAFF
-	TRBV20-1	TRBJ1-1	few	TGCAGTGCTATAATCAACACTGAAGCTTTCTTT	CSAIINTEAFF
-	TRBV28	TRBJ2-7	-	TGTGCCAGCAGCTCGGGTGCAAGGACAGCGATTTACGAGCAGTACTTC	CASSSGARTAIYEQYF
-	TRBV30	TRBJ2-1	-	TGTGCCTGGGCCGGTAGACGGGTATACAATGAGCAGTTCTTC	CAWAGRRVYNEQFF
-	TRBV29-1	TRBJ2-6	-	TGCAGCGTCCTAGACAACGGCAACCCTGGGGCCAACGTCCTGACTTTC	CSVLDNGNPGANVLTF
-	TRBV27	TRBJ1-6	few	TGTGCCAGCAGCCCACAGGGCTCGAAATCACCCCTCCACTTT	CASSPQGSKSPLHF
-	TRBV9	TRBJ1-5	-	TGTGCCAGCAGCGTAGGTGGGGGACCCAATCAGCCCCAGCATTTT	CASSVGGGPNQPQHF
-	TRBV20-1	TRBJ2-7	-	TGCAGTGCTAGAAGTCCCTACGAGCAGTACTTC	CSARSPYEQYF
TRBD1	TRBV5-4	TRBJ2-3	-	TGTGCCAGCAGCTTGCAGGGGGCCTTAGATACGCAGTATTTT	CASSLQGALDTQYF
-	TRBV6-5	TRBJ2-7	-	TGTGCCAGCAGCACGGGACCCTCCTACGAGCAGTACTTC	CASSTGPSYEQYF
-	TRBV7-8	TRBJ1-1	-	TGTGCCAGCAGTCTTATCAACACTGAAGCTTTCTTT	CASSLINTEAFF
-	TRBV5-1	TRBJ1-1	-	TGCGCCAGCAGCTTGGCCGGGGTCACCACTGAAGCTTTCTTT	CASSLAGVTTEAFF
TRBD2	TRBV28	TRBJ2-3	-	TGTGCCAGCAGTCCCCCGGGGGGAGGCACAGATACGCAGTATTTT	CASSPPGGGTDTQYF
-	TRBV4-1	TRBJ2-3	-	TGCGCCAGCAGCCAGTATGGCAGGACAGATACGCAGTATTTT	CASSQYGRTDTQYF
-	TRBV19	TRBJ2-1	-	TGTGCCAGTAGTACCGATTCGCTGGGGAACCACAATGAGCAGTTCTTC	CASSTDSLGNHNEQFF
TRBD2	TRBV6-1	TRBJ2-7	once	TGTGCCAGCAGCGGTGGGACTAGCGGGGTGTACGAGCAGTACTTC	CASSGGTSGVYEQYF
-	TRBV18	TRBJ1-2	-	TGTGCCAGCTCACCCCAGGACCTTACACCCCAGGGGCCCTCAGATGGCTACACCTTC	CASSPQDLTPQGPSDGYTF
TRBD2	TRBV6-4	TRBJ2-1	-	TGTGCCAGCAAAGGGTCCAGCGGGGGGGCGGCTGAGCAGTTCTTC	CASKGSSGGAAEQFF
TRBD1	TRBV7-6	TRBJ2-6	-	TGTGCCAGCAGCCCAGAGGGGACAGCAACATTGGGGGCCAACGTCCTGACTTTC	CASSPEGTATLGANVLTF
TRBD1	TRBV28	TRBJ1-2	-	TGTGCCAGCAGTTTATCCGGGACAGGGCGTAACTATGGCTACACCTTC	CASSLSGTGRNYGYTF
TRBD2	TRBV7-9	TRBJ2-7	-	TGTGCCAGCAGCTTAGCCCGCGGGGGGCCCGATGGCGAGCAGTACTTC	CASSLARGGPDGEQYF
-	TRBV5-1	TRBJ2-7	-	TGCGCCAGCAGCTTGCAGGGTTACAACGACGAGCAGTACTTC	CASSLQGYNDEQYF
TRBD2	TRBV6-1	TRBJ2-1	-	TGTGCCAGCAGTGAAAGGATCGGGGAGGGGCAGTTCTTC	CASSERIGEGQFF
-	TRBV7-8	TRBJ2-3	-	TGTGCCAGCAGCCCTCCCAGGGAGGATACGCAGTATTTT	CASSPPREDTQYF
TRBD2	TRBV28	TRBJ2-1	-	TGTGCCAGCAGTTGGACTAGCGCCTACAATGAGCAGTTCTTC	CASSWTSAYNEQFF
-	TRBV9	TRBJ2-3	once	TGTGCCAGCAGCGTAGGGGATTCTAGCACAGATACGCAGTATTTT	CASSVGDSSTDTQYF
-	TRBV5-1	TRBJ1-2	-	TGCGCCAGCAGCTTCTCCCTAGGCCTAGCGGATGGCTACACCTTC	CASSFSLGLADGYTF
-	TRBV9	TRBJ2-5	-	TGTGCCAGCAGCGCGTACCGGGACGGAGAGACCCAGTACTTC	CASSAYRDGETQYF
-	TRBV27	TRBJ2-5	-	TGTGCCAGCAGACTCCTTGGGAACCAAGAGACCCAGTACTTC	CASRLLGNQETQYF
TRBD2	TRBV5-6	TRBJ2-1	-	TGTGCCAGCGAACTAGCGGGATTCAGTGAGCAGTTCTTC	CASELAGFSEQFF
-	TRBV6-5	TRBJ1-1	-	TGTGCCAGCAGCTCCAGGGTCGGGACTGAAGCTTTCTTT	CASSSRVGTEAFF
-	TRBV5-6	TRBJ1-3	-	TGTGCCAGCAGCCCAGTCTCTGGAAACACCATATATTTT	CASSPVSGNTIYF
-	TRBV30	TRBJ2-3	-	TGTGCCTGGAGTCTCGTAGATACGCAGTATTTT	CAWSLVDTQYF
TRBD2	TRBV4-1	TRBJ2-7	-	TGCGCCAGCAGCCAAGAGGGGGCGGGGGGAGCCTACGAGCAGTACTTC	CASSQEGAGGAYEQYF
TRBD1	TRBV7-9	TRBJ1-1	-	TGTGCCAGCAGCTTAGACAGGGGAGGGACTGAAGCTTTCTTT	CASSLDRGGTEAFF
-	TRBV9	TRBJ1-3	-	TGTGCCAGCAGCCCCCAACCCTTCGGCTCTGGAAACACCATATATTTT	CASSPQPFGSGNTIYF
-	TRBV5-1	TRBJ1-2	few	TGCGCCAGCAGCTTCGGAGACAGTAGCGGCTACACCTTC	CASSFGDSSGYTF
-	TRBV5-8	TRBJ2-7	-	TGTGCCAGCAGCTTACCGACGGCCTACTACGAGCAGTACTTC	CASSLPTAYYEQYF
-	TRBV5-6	TRBJ2-2	-	TGTGCCAGCAGCTTCACACAGGGGGAGCTGTTTTTT	CASSFTQGELFF
TRBD2	TRBV19	TRBJ2-3	-	TGTGCCAGTAGTATAGCGGGAGCGGGGGGGCCTGATACGCAGTATTTT	CASSIAGAGGPDTQYF
-	TRBV2	TRBJ1-5	-	TGTGCCAGCAGTGAAGGGACGAGGTCGCCCCAGCATTTT	CASSEGTRSPQHF
TRBD2	TRBV5-1	TRBJ2-1	-	TGCGCCAGCAGCAAACCGACTAGCGGGTTCCTAAATGAGCAGTTCTTC	CASSKPTSGFLNEQFF
TRBD1	TRBV6-6	TRBJ1-4	-	TGTGCCAGCAGTTTCGGACAGGGAAGCGAAAAACTGTTTTTT	CASSFGQGSEKLFF
TRBD2	TRBV7-8	TRBJ2-1	-	TGTGCCAGCAGCCGTTACGTTAGCGGGGATTACAATGAGCAGTTCTTC	CASSRYVSGDYNEQFF
-	TRBV7-9	TRBJ2-4	-	TGTGCCAGCAGCCTTGGACTGAGTCTAGCCAAAAACATTCAGTACTTC	CASSLGLSLAKNIQYF
TRBD1	TRBV19	TRBJ1-5	-	TGTGCCACCACTCGCCCGGGACAGGGGCCAAATAGCAATCAGCCCCAGCATTTT	CATTRPGQGPNSNQPQHF
TRBD2	TRBV25-1	TRBJ2-3	-	TGTGCCAGCAGTGAACTAGCGGGAGGGCCAGATACGCAGTATTTT	CASSELAGGPDTQYF
-	TRBV6-1	TRBJ1-2	few	TGTGCCAGCAGTGAACCCGGGGTCGGACTGAGCTATGGCTACACCTTC	CASSEPGVGLSYGYTF